Shown below are 3 T cell receptor beta chains from a single sample sequenced in a study of long-term antiretroviral therapy in people with HIV. The libraries were made with immunoSEQ v3.0 at survey level. Profiling relied on immunoSEQ multiplex PCR, and the TCRdb table lists in-frame clones only, not all of them. This sample has approximately 35,000 clones, with about 96% found just once. The sequenced sample was unsorted PBMCs, obtained 6.9 years after starting antiretroviral therapy. These receptors were taken from a young man with HIV.

This sequence joins TRBV25-1 and TRBJ2-5; perhaps TRBD1 as D (5 bases). CDR1 MGHDK and CDR2 SYGVNS come from the germline V gene. The V and J ends lost 1 base and 3 bases respectively, with 9 bases between them. This CDR3 has 14 amino acids. This CDR3 is CASSEWGGKETQYF. DNA of the CDR3: TGTGCCAGCAGTGAATGGGGCGGTAAAGAGACCCAGTACTTC. Together with reference TRBV25-1 and TRBJ2-5, the CDR3 gives the full variable domain: EADIYQTPRYLVIGTGKKITLECSQTMGHDKMYWYQQDPGMELHLIHYSYGVNSTEKGDLSSESTVSRIRTEHFPLTLESARPSHTSQYLCASSEWGGKETQYFGPGTRLLVL.

V gene TRBV4-2 combines with J gene TRBJ2-1; TRBD2 agrees at 13 bases. This CDR3 is 16 amino acids long. CDR1 is LGHNA and CDR2 is YNFKEQ in the germline V gene. The J segment lost 8 bases and the V segment lost 3 bases, leaving 7 bases of the junction unmatched. The CDR3 reads CASSHVTSGRSHEQFF. CDR3 DNA: TGTGCCAGCAGCCATGTGACTAGCGGGAGGTCCCATGAGCAGTTCTTC.

The J gene is TRBJ1-5, the V gene TRBV7-2; D call uncertain. Germline V gene sequence: CDR1 SGHTA, CDR2 FQGNSA. Trimming cost V 5 bases and J 6 bases, with 11 bases left between them. This CDR3 contains 13 residues. The CDR3 loop reads CASSDEHGQPQHF. The CDR3 DNA is TGTGCCAGCAGCGACGAGCACGGTCAGCCCCAGCATTTT.